Shown below are 8 T cell receptor beta chains from a single sample sequenced in a study of blood T cell repertoires in COVID-19. Sequenced by immunoSEQ multiplex PCR; TCRdb stores in-frame clones only, minus some. The table has under 450,000 clones, over 75% seen once. The sequenced sample was peripheral blood. These receptors came from a woman in her 40s with COVID-19, enrolled during active disease.

This clone was picked up one time. The J gene is TRBJ2-5, the V gene TRBV23-1; D uncertain. TRBV23-1 is identified as an open reading frame with a role that is uncertain. With 0 bases removed from V and 0 bases from J, the gap between germline ends came to 14 bases. The CDR3 extends over 17 amino acids. The CDR3, as DNA: TGCGCCAGCAGTCAATCAACTCCTTCTCCGTACCAAGAGACCCAGTACTTC. It codes for CASSQSTPSPYQETQYF.

This chain joins TRBV6-4 and TRBJ2-3, with 9 bases that match TRBD2. Trimming at V came to 3 bases and at J to 5 bases, leaving 6 bases not matched to a gene. The CDR3 consists of 15 residues. Germline V gene lookup returns CDR1 MRHNA and CDR2 SNTAGT. The CDR3 sequence is CASSEVAGERDTQYF. The CDR3 DNA follows: TGTGCCAGCAGTGAGGTAGCGGGAGAGAGAGATACGCAGTATTTT.

The J gene is TRBJ2-1, the V gene TRBV6-6; the D gene is possibly TRBD2 (6 bases). With 1 base removed from V and 6 bases from J, the gap between germline ends came to 10 bases. The germline gives CDR1 MNHNY, CDR2 SVGAGI (reference sequence). The CDR3 length is 14 residues. The CDR3 sequence is CASSYWAAGNEQFF. The CDR3 DNA reads as TGTGCCAGCAGTTACTGGGCAGCGGGCAATGAGCAGTTCTTC.

This clone was counted a single time. The chain joins TRBV30 to TRBJ2-7; 9 bases are a match to TRBD2. V lost 2 bases and J lost 1; bases outside the gene matches: 18. CDR1 is GTSNPN, CDR2 SVGIG, per germline (reference sequence). The CDR3 has 19 amino acids. The CDR3 region has the DNA TGTGCCTGGAGTAATATACTAGCGGGTTCTTTAAGGGGATCCTACGAGCAGTACTTC. Translating it yields CAWSNILAGSLRGSYEQYF.

This clone has more than one count but fewer than ten. The V and J genes are TRBV2 and TRBJ1-1, with D possibly TRBD1 on 5 matching bases. V lost 6 bases, J lost 0 bases, and 11 bases lay in between. The germline V gene has CDR1 SNHLY and CDR2 FYNNEI. The CDR3 loop spans 14 amino acids. The CDR3 DNA reads as TGTGCCAGCAGCGCGACAGTAGTGAACACTGAAGCTTTCTTT. Protein: CASSATVVNTEAFF.

This chain connects TRBV19 to TRBJ1-1, with D possibly being TRBD1 (5 bases). V dropped 7 bases and J dropped 4 bases, with 16 bases sitting between them. CDR3 length: 14 amino acids. Germline V CDR1 and CDR2: LNHDA, SQIVND (reference sequence). CDR3 amino acids: CASNDPGYRTEAFF. The CDR3 region has the DNA TGTGCCAGTAATGATCCAGGGTACCGCACTGAAGCTTTCTTT.

J is TRBJ1-6 and V is TRBV7-9, with a possible D match to TRBD1 (6 bases). Trimming left V 2 bases short and J 7 bases short, with 12 bases between. CDR3 length equals 15 residues. CDR1 is SEHNR, CDR2 FQNEAQ, per germline (reference sequence). The CDR3 DNA sequence: TGTGCCAGCAGCTTACCAGGGGCGAGGAATTCACCCCTCCACTTT. Translation gives CASSLPGARNSPLHF.

This clone was recorded once. The gene calls are TRBV12-3 or TRBV12-4 and TRBJ1-2; D is perhaps TRBD1 (6 bases). V lost 5 bases, J lost 8 bases, and 15 bases lay in between. The CDR3 contains 13 residues. Written as DNA, the CDR3 is TGTGCCAGCAGTAGGACAGTCTTCGGAGGCTACACCTTC. Protein product: CASSRTVFGGYTF.